These 8 T cell receptor beta chains were all obtained from the same sample, sequenced in a study of shared clonotypes between healthy human individuals. The method was immunoSEQ multiplex PCR; TCRdb's version includes in-frame clones alone and lacks a portion of them. The sample has approximately 2.5 million clones, more than 85% seen once; the top ten hold roughly 0.36%. Sequences were obtained from naive CD4+ T cells from PBMCs. Specified subset: CD45RA+ positively selected. The receptors here all came from a man younger than 35 in good health. Some clones in this sample may be carry-over from other donors' samples.

The chain recombines TRBV14 with TRBJ2-5; TRBD1 aligns across 7 bases. With V trimmed by 4 bases and J by 4 bases, 6 bases remained unmatched. Germline V gives CDR1 SGHDN, CDR2 FVKESK. CDR3 size: 14 residues. This chain's CDR3 is CASSPGQLRETQYF. The DNA of the CDR3 is TGTGCCAGCAGCCCGGGACAGCTACGAGAGACCCAGTACTTC.

This chain joins TRBV28 and TRBJ1-5; 8 bases are shared with TRBD1. CDR3 length: 16 amino acids. V lost 4 bases and J lost 0; bases outside the gene matches: 5. The germline CDR1 and CDR2 sequences are MDHEN and SYDVKM. The CDR3 here is CASSSGGLLSNQPQHF. The CDR3 DNA reads TGTGCCAGCAGTTCAGGGGGCCTCCTTAGCAATCAGCCCCAGCATTTT.

About this clone itself: The identical CDR3 is also encoded by other nucleotide sequences in the sample. V and J are TRBV10-1 and TRBJ2-7, with 14 bases fitting TRBD2. Looked up from germline, CDR1 is WNHNN and CDR2 is SYGVQD (reference sequence). V lost 6 bases, J lost 4 bases, and 5 bases stayed unmatched. CDR3 length: 15 residues. CDR3 DNA: TGCGCCAGCAGCCCCGGGACTAGCGGGAGTTACGAGCAGTACTTC. Its protein is CASSPGTSGSYEQYF.

The CDR3 region is CASSSSRLGGTDTQYF. Written as DNA, the CDR3 is TGTGCCAGCAGTTCCTCGAGACTAGGAGGGACAGATACGCAGTATTTT. The rearrangement links TRBV28 to TRBJ2-3; possibly TRBD2 for D (6 bases). Trimming stripped 4 bases from V and 3 bases from J, with 17 bases between. Germline V gives CDR1 MDHEN, CDR2 SYDVKM. CDR3 length: 16 amino acids.

The V and J genes are TRBV7-2 and TRBJ1-2; no clear D gene. The CDR3 is 15 residues long. Between the trimmed V and J ends, which lost 4 bases and 4 bases, there was a span of 16 bases. CDR1 and CDR2 from the germline V gene are SGHTA and FQGNSA. The CDR3 coding sequence is TGTGCCAGCAGCTCGGCCCTATTTGCGGGCTATGGCTACACCTTC. Translation: CASSSALFAGYGYTF.

V and J are TRBV28 and TRBJ2-7, with TRBD2 identical over 10 bases. This CDR3 comprises 15 residues. Losses at the gene ends were 5 bases for V and 6 bases for J; bases not matched to a gene: 10. Germline lookup yields CDR1 MDHEN and CDR2 SYDVKM. The CDR3 nucleotides are TGTGCCAGCAGTCCCAGCCTAGCGGGAGCTCTCGAGCAGTACTTC. Translated: CASSPSLAGALEQYF.

J is TRBJ1-4 and V is TRBV19; D gene unclear. There are 17 residues in the CDR3. V was cut by 4 bases and J by 6 bases, with 21 bases left in between. Germline lookup yields CDR1 LNHDA and CDR2 SQIVND (reference sequence). CDR3 amino acids: CASSKFTAQARDEKLFF. The DNA for the CDR3 is TGTGCCAGTAGTAAATTCACGGCACAAGCAAGGGATGAAAAACTGTTTTTT.

This chain uses TRBV2 with TRBJ1-5, with D maybe TRBD1 (6 bases). This CDR3 has 12 amino acids. Germline V CDR1 and CDR2: SNHLY, FYNNEI. Trimming removed 5 bases at V and 7 bases at J, with 9 bases between. CDR3 amino acids: CASSSTGQPQHF. In nucleotides, the CDR3 is TGTGCCAGCAGTTCCACAGGGCAGCCCCAGCATTTT.